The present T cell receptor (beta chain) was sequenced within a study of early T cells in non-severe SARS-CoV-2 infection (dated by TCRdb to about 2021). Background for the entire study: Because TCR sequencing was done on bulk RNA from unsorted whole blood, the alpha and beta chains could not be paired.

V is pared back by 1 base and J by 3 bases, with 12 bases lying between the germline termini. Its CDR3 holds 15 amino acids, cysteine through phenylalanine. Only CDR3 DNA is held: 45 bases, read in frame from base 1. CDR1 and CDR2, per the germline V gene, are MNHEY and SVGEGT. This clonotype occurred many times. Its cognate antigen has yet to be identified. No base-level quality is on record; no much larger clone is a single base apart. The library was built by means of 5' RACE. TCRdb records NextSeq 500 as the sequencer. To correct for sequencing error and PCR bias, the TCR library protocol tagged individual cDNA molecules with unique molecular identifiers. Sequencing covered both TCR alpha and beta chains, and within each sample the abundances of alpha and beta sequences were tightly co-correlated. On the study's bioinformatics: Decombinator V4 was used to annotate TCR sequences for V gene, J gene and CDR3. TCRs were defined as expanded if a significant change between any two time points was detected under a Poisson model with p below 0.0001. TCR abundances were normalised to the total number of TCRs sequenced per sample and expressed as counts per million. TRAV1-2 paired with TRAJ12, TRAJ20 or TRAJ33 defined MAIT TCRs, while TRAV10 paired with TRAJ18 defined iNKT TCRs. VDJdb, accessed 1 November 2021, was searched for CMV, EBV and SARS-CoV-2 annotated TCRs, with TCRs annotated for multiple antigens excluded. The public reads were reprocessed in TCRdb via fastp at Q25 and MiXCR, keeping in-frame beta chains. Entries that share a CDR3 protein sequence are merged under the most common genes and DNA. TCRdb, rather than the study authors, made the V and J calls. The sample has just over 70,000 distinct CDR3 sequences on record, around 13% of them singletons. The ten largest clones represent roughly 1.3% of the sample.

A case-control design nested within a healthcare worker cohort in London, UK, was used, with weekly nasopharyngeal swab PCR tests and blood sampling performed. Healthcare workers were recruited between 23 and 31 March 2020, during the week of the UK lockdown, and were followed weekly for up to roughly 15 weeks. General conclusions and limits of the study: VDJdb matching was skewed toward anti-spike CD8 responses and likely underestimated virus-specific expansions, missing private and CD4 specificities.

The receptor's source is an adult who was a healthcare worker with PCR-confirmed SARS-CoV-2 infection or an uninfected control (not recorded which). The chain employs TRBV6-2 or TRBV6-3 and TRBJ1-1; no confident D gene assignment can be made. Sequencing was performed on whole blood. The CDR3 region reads CASSYLGLVDTEAFF. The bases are TGTGCCAGCAGTTACTTAGGACTTGTGGACACTGAAGCTTTCTTT.